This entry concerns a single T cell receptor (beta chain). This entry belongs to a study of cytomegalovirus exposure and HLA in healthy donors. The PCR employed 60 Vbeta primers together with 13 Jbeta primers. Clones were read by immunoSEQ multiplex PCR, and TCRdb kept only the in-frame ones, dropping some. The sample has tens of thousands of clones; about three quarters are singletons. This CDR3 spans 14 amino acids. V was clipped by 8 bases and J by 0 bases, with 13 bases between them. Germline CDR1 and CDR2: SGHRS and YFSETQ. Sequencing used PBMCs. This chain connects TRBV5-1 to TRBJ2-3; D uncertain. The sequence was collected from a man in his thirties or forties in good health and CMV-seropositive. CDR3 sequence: CASFPQTSTDTQYF. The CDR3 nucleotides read TGCGCCAGTTTCCCGCAGACTAGCACAGATACGCAGTATTTT.